Listed below are T cell receptor beta chains from one sample, sequenced in a study of patients and donors after allogeneic stem cell transplantation. TCRdb itself ran the RT-PCR reads through MiXCR, one entry per CDR3 protein. The sample contains 17,000 or so distinct CDR3 sequences, 25% to 30% of which appear only once. Sequencing input: blood, either unsorted or a sorted T cell fraction (not recorded which). These TCRs come from a human donor who was either an allogeneic HSCT recipient or a stem cell or donor lymphocyte infusion donor (not recorded which). It is not recorded whose cells these are; they may come from a transplant donor. Each CDR3 is given with its conserved first and last residue. The D gene is left open where the match is weak. Clone size is not always given. Where it is, it says once, few, many or a class for expanded clones.

j_gene: TRBJ1-1
v_gene: TRBV7-9
abundance: NA
d_gene: NA
CDR3aa: CASSLGGSMNTEAFF
CDR3nt: TGTGCCAGCAGCTTAGGAGGCAGCATGAACACTGAAGCTTTCTTT

j_gene: TRBJ2-3
v_gene: TRBV7-9
abundance: NA
d_gene: NA
CDR3aa: CASSPGPSRTDTQYF
CDR3nt: TGTGCCAGCAGCCCAGGGCCTAGCCGCACAGATACGCAGTATTTT

j_gene: TRBJ1-1
v_gene: TRBV5-1
abundance: few
d_gene: NA
CDR3aa: CASSPLTNSGTEAFF
CDR3nt: TGCGCCAGCAGCCCCCTCACCAACAGCGGCACTGAAGCTTTCTTT

j_gene: TRBJ1-2
v_gene: TRBV18
abundance: few
d_gene: TRBD1
CDR3aa: CASSQGQEGYTF
CDR3nt: TGTGCCAGCTCACAGGGACAGGAAGGCTACACCTTC

j_gene: TRBJ1-2
v_gene: TRBV6-6
abundance: many
d_gene: NA
CDR3aa: CASSHTTGGYTF
CDR3nt: TGTGCCAGCAGTCATACGACGGGTGGCTACACCTTC

j_gene: TRBJ2-7
v_gene: TRBV20-1
abundance: NA
d_gene: NA
CDR3aa: CSARTWDEQYF
CDR3nt: TGCAGTGCTAGAACATGGGACGAGCAGTACTTC

j_gene: TRBJ1-1
v_gene: TRBV29-1
abundance: many
d_gene: NA
CDR3aa: CSVGHVNTEAFF
CDR3nt: TGCAGCGTCGGACATGTGAACACTGAAGCTTTCTTT

j_gene: TRBJ1-5
v_gene: TRBV20-1
abundance: few
d_gene: NA
CDR3aa: CSAITHSSNQPQHF
CDR3nt: TGCAGTGCTATCACTCATTCGAGCAATCAGCCCCAGCATTTT

j_gene: TRBJ1-5
v_gene: TRBV9
abundance: few
d_gene: TRBD1
CDR3aa: CASSLGTGGYQPQHF
CDR3nt: TGTGCCAGCAGCCTTGGGACAGGGGGCTATCAGCCCCAGCATTTT

j_gene: TRBJ1-2
v_gene: TRBV12-3/TRBV12-4
abundance: NA
d_gene: NA
CDR3aa: CASSLKGAGAYGYTF
CDR3nt: TGTGCCAGCAGTTTAAAAGGGGCGGGGGCCTATGGCTACACCTTC

j_gene: TRBJ2-3
v_gene: TRBV5-1
abundance: few
d_gene: NA
CDR3aa: CASSLFSGALPDTQYF
CDR3nt: TGCGCCAGCAGCTTATTTTCAGGGGCCCTACCAGATACGCAGTATTTT

j_gene: TRBJ2-3
v_gene: TRBV7-9
abundance: NA
d_gene: TRBD2
CDR3aa: CASSFGTSGYESTDTQYF
CDR3nt: TGTGCCAGCAGCTTCGGGACTAGCGGGTATGAGAGCACAGATACGCAGTATTTT

j_gene: TRBJ1-6
v_gene: TRBV5-1
abundance: many
d_gene: NA
CDR3aa: CASSLGDNSPLHF
CDR3nt: TGCGCCAGCAGCCTAGGGGATAACTCACCCCTCCACTTT

j_gene: TRBJ1-1
v_gene: TRBV10-3
abundance: NA
d_gene: NA
CDR3aa: CAISIQGLDTEAFF
CDR3nt: TGTGCCATCAGTATACAGGGTTTGGACACTGAAGCTTTCTTT

j_gene: TRBJ1-5
v_gene: TRBV7-2
abundance: NA
d_gene: NA
CDR3aa: CASSHRGYQPKHF
CDR3nt: TGTGCCAGCAGCCATAGGGGGTACCAGCCCAAGCATTTT

j_gene: TRBJ1-2
v_gene: TRBV20-1
abundance: few
d_gene: TRBD1
CDR3aa: CSARLTGRYGYTF
CDR3nt: TGCAGTGCTAGATTGACAGGGAGGTATGGCTACACCTTC

j_gene: TRBJ1-1
v_gene: TRBV5-1
abundance: few
d_gene: NA
CDR3aa: CASSLVRRNTEAFF
CDR3nt: TGCGCCAGCAGTTTGGTTAGGCGGAACACTGAAGCTTTCTTT

j_gene: TRBJ1-2
v_gene: TRBV10-3
abundance: NA
d_gene: NA
CDR3aa: CAITQGPQRGYTF
CDR3nt: TGTGCCATCACGCAGGGGCCCCAAAGAGGCTACACCTTC

j_gene: TRBJ1-5
v_gene: TRBV10-3
abundance: NA
d_gene: NA
CDR3aa: CAISGSRASAGNQPQHF
CDR3nt: TGTGCCATCAGTGGGAGTCGGGCCTCGGCAGGCAATCAGCCCCAGCATTTT

j_gene: TRBJ2-7
v_gene: TRBV13
abundance: NA
d_gene: NA
CDR3aa: CASSFSRWGVNEQYF
CDR3nt: TGTGCCAGCAGCTTCTCTAGGTGGGGAGTGAACGAGCAGTACTTC

j_gene: TRBJ1-5
v_gene: TRBV12-3/TRBV12-4
abundance: few
d_gene: NA
CDR3aa: CASSPGAGGQPQHF
CDR3nt: TGTGCCAGCAGTCCAGGGGCCGGGGGTCAGCCCCAGCATTTT